The rows below give T cell receptor beta chains drawn from one sample of a study of blood T cell repertoires in COVID-19. Clones were sequenced by immunoSEQ multiplex PCR, and TCRdb holds only the in-frame ones, with some missing. The table shows fewer than 450,000 clones, with over 80% occurring only once. The sample consisted of peripheral blood. The receptor set was obtained from a woman between 45 and 60 years old with COVID-19, enrolled during active disease. Both conserved end residues are trimmed from each CDR3. D genes are given only for firm matches.

ASSLGPAGAGGRTGELF	TRBV5-4	TRBD2
ASSIGGDYTDTQY	TRBV19	TRBD2
ASSIPGLAGPQDTDTQY	TRBV9	TRBD2
ASSLSIAVGEAF	TRBV7-8	NA
SAAGQGNYNEQF	TRBV29-1	TRBD1
ASRGGTVKQF	TRBV12-3/TRBV12-4	TRBD2
ASSSLSVRYEQY	TRBV27	NA
ASSQVPQEYLGNTIY	TRBV4-2	NA
ASSQAVRLAENYEQY	TRBV23-1	TRBD2
ASTVLLRGAYTEAF	TRBV19	NA
ASSSSNIGTSGRAEQF	TRBV14	TRBD2
ASSLWTSDYNEQF	TRBV11-2	TRBD2
ASSFDRWIGELF	TRBV5-6	NA
ASSPGTATREQY	TRBV18	TRBD1
ASSGGTANQPQH	TRBV5-5	NA
ASSKGFSYEQY	TRBV7-2	NA
SVDPTGGTDRYGYT	TRBV29-1	TRBD1
ASSPSLAGGRYNEQF	TRBV4-1	TRBD2
ASSDPGRTKETQY	TRBV10-1	NA
ARSAYSGFGTEAF	TRBV5-3	NA
ASSRTDQTYGYT	TRBV5-1	NA
ASSEMHSENTDTQY	TRBV6-1	NA
ASSYLGGPGLYEQY	TRBV6-2/TRBV6-3	NA
ASSQYSGQSYEQY	TRBV3-1/TRBV3-2	TRBD1
SVGRGNDNYGYT	TRBV29-1	NA